The TCR beta chain described here comes from a study of CD8 T cells in ankylosing spondylitis. General study points: Reactive arthritis synovial fluid and blood were previously reported to contain some motif variants.

Trimming at V came to 4 bases and at J to 3 bases, leaving 6 bases not matched to a gene. The V gene's germline CDR1 is MGHRA and CDR2 YSYEKL. The CDR3 is made up of 14 amino acids. Ten or more counts support this clonotype. The antigen is undetermined. Making use of molecular barcodes, quantitative 5'-RACE generated TCR beta libraries. MiXCR, run by TCRdb on the 5' RACE reads, gives a single entry per CDR3 protein. The profile shows about 130,000 distinct CDR3 sequences, approximately 7.4% of them singletons. The V gene is TRBV4-1, the J gene TRBJ2-7; TRBD2 matches 7 bases. Sample: blood, either unsorted or a sorted T cell fraction (not recorded which). This receptor was taken from a female donor with ankylosing spondylitis or in good health (not recorded which). The CDR3 protein is CASSPVRGDYEQYF. In DNA, the CDR3 is TGCGCCAGCAGCCCCGTTCGGGGGGACTACGAGCAGTACTTC.